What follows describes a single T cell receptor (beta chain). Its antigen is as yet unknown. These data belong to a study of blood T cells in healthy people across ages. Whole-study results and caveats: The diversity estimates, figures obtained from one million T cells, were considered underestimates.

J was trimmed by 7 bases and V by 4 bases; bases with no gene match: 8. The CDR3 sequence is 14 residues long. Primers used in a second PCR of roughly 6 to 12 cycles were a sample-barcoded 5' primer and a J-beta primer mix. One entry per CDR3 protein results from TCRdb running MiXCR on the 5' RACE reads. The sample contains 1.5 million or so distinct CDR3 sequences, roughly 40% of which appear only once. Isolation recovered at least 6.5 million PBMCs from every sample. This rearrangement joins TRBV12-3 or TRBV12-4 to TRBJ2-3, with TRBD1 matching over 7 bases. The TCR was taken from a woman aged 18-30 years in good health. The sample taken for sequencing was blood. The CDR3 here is CASSSSDRPHTQYF. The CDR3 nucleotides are TGTGCCAGCAGTTCATCGGACAGGCCTCATACGCAGTATTTT.